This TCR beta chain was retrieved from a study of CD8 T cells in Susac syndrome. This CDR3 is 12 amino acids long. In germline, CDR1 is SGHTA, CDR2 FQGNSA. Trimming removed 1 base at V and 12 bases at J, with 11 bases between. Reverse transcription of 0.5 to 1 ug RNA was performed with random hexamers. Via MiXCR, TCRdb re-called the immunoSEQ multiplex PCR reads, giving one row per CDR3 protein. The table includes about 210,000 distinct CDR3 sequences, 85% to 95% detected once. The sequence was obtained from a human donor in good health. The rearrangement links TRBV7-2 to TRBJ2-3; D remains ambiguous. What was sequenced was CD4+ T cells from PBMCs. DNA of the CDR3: TGTGCCAGCAGCTTAGGGACCGCTCATCAGTATTTT. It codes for CASSLGTAHQYF.